The rows below give T cell receptor beta chains drawn from one sample of a study of T cell repertoires in cytomegalovirus infection. TCRdb analysed the reads with MiXCR anew, one entry per CDR3 protein. Of nearly 700,000 distinct CDR3 sequences listed, around 31% are singletons. These receptors' targets are unknown. The input for sequencing was cultured PBMCs, taken from culture after CMV antigen stimulation. These receptors were taken from a human donor in good health (CMV status not recorded). Some clones in this sample may be carry-over from other donors' samples. Each CDR3 is given with its conserved first and last residue. Each record gives: clone size, D gene, J gene, V gene, CDR3 DNA, CDR3 protein. The D gene is left open where the match is weak. Some rows mark clone size as missing; the rest say once, few, many or name a class of expanded clone.

NA	TRBD2	TRBJ2-7	TRBV10-3	TGTGCCATCAAGGACCCAGCGGGGCTGACCTACGAGCAGTACTTC	CAIKDPAGLTYEQYF
NA	NA	TRBJ1-2	TRBV20-1	TGCAGTGCTAGAGATCGACTGAGCTATGGCTACACCTTC	CSARDRLSYGYTF
NA	TRBD1	TRBJ1-2	TRBV7-1	TGTGCCTGCAGCGATACAGGGACAGGCGTTCTTAACTATGGCTACACCTTC	CACSDTGTGVLNYGYTF
NA	TRBD2	TRBJ2-5	TRBV20-1	TGCAGTGCTAGCCAGGCTAGCGGGAAAGAGACCCAGTACTTC	CSASQASGKETQYF
many	TRBD2	TRBJ2-7	TRBV7-2	TGTGCCAGCAGCCCCGGGATAGCGGGAACCTACGAGCAGTACTTC	CASSPGIAGTYEQYF
NA	NA	TRBJ1-6	TRBV6-1	TGTGCCAGCAGTCCCCTTGTTGGGTATAATTCACCCCTCCACTTT	CASSPLVGYNSPLHF
few	NA	TRBJ1-1	TRBV5-4	TGTGCCAGCAGCTTGCGAGGTCCTCGAACTGAAGCTTTCTTT	CASSLRGPRTEAFF
many	TRBD1	TRBJ1-6	TRBV7-8	TGTGCCAGCAGCCGTGGACAGGGTTATTCACCCCTCCACTTT	CASSRGQGYSPLHF
NA	TRBD2	TRBJ2-1	TRBV4-2	TGTGCCAGCAGCCAACCCGGGACTAGTCCCTACAATGAGCAGTTCTTC	CASSQPGTSPYNEQFF
many	TRBD1	TRBJ1-2	TRBV7-9	TGTGCCAGCAGCCCGGACAGGGAATTGAGCGGCTACACCTTC	CASSPDRELSGYTF
many	NA	TRBJ2-5	TRBV7-2	TGTGCCAGCAGCTTAGAGGGGGGGGGGACCCAGTACTTC	CASSLEGGGTQYF
NA	TRBD1	TRBJ1-2	TRBV19	TGTGCCAGTAGTATTCCAGGGGGCAGCTATGGCTACACCTTC	CASSIPGGSYGYTF
NA	TRBD1	TRBJ1-5	TRBV25-1	TGTGCCAGCAGTGCTGAGGGACAGGGACATCAGCCCCAGCATTTT	CASSAEGQGHQPQHF
NA	NA	TRBJ1-4	TRBV29-1	TGCAGCGCCGGCGGGGGGGATGAAAAACTGTTTTTT	CSAGGGDEKLFF
NA	NA	TRBJ2-3	TRBV29-1	TGCAGCGGGTTGAGGGCGACAGATACGCAGTATTTT	CSGLRATDTQYF
few	TRBD1	TRBJ2-1	TRBV6-1	TGTGCCAGCAGTAGGCGACAGGGTGGGGACAATGAGCAGTTCTTC	CASSRRQGGDNEQFF
NA	NA	TRBJ1-2	TRBV5-6	TGTGCCAGCAGCTTGGTGGTTAGTGGCTACACCTTC	CASSLVVSGYTF
NA	NA	TRBJ1-4	TRBV6-5	TGTGCCAGCGCCCAAGGTGGTTATATCCCAAATGAAAAACTGTTTTTT	CASAQGGYIPNEKLFF
NA	TRBD2	TRBJ2-3	TRBV6-2/TRBV6-3	TGTGCCAGCAGAAATGGGCCCGGACTAGCTTCGGAGTATTTT	CASRNGPGLASEYF
many	NA	TRBJ2-7	TRBV7-8	TGTGCCAGCAGCTTAGCAGGGAGGCCCTACGAGCAGTACTTC	CASSLAGRPYEQYF
NA	NA	TRBJ2-3	TRBV4-2	TGTGCCAGCAGCCAAAGAGGGGGGGCCACAGATACGCAGTATTTT	CASSQRGGATDTQYF
NA	TRBD2	TRBJ2-3	TRBV20-1	TGCAGTGCTCCCCCGGGGCAGCGGGAAGCCCACCCTCTGGATACGCAGTATTTT	CSAPPGQREAHPLDTQYF
NA	NA	TRBJ2-4	TRBV27	TGTACCAGCAGTTTACAGGGAGCCAAAAACATTCAGTACTTC	CTSSLQGAKNIQYF
few	NA	TRBJ2-2	TRBV7-8	TGTGCCAGCAGCCAGTTCCGGGCTAACACCGGGGAGCTGTTTTTT	CASSQFRANTGELFF
NA	TRBD2	TRBJ2-7	TRBV4-1	TGCGCCAGCAGCCACGATACTAGCGGGAGTGTTGGGGCCTACGAGCAGTACTTC	CASSHDTSGSVGAYEQYF
NA	NA	TRBJ2-5	TRBV20-1	TGCAGTGCCTCCTTTTGGGAGACCCAGTACTTC	CSASFWETQYF
NA	NA	TRBJ2-1	TRBV7-2	TGTGCCAGCAGCCGATTTGTGGCTAGCTCCTACAATGAGCAGTTCTTC	CASSRFVASSYNEQFF
NA	TRBD1	TRBJ2-5	TRBV5-1	TGCGCCAGCAGCAAAACCGGGACAGAAAACAGTTTTTCCCAGTACTTC	CASSKTGTENSFSQYF
NA	NA	TRBJ2-1	TRBV7-6	TGTGCCAGCAGCTTAGGGACGTATGAGCAGTTCTTC	CASSLGTYEQFF
NA	NA	TRBJ2-3	TRBV3-1	TGTGCCAGCAGCCAAGTGATCAGGAATACGCAGTATTTT	CASSQVIRNTQYF
NA	NA	TRBJ2-7	TRBV12-3/TRBV12-4	TGTGCCAGCAGCCGGGGCCCCACCTTCCAGTACTTC	CASSRGPTFQYF
NA	NA	TRBJ2-5	TRBV4-3	TGCGCCAGCAGCCAAGAACAGAGCGTTCAGGAGACCCAGTACTTC	CASSQEQSVQETQYF
NA	NA	TRBJ1-2	TRBV7-8	TGTGCCAGCAGCCCAAGGACCCCTAATTATGGCTACACCTTC	CASSPRTPNYGYTF